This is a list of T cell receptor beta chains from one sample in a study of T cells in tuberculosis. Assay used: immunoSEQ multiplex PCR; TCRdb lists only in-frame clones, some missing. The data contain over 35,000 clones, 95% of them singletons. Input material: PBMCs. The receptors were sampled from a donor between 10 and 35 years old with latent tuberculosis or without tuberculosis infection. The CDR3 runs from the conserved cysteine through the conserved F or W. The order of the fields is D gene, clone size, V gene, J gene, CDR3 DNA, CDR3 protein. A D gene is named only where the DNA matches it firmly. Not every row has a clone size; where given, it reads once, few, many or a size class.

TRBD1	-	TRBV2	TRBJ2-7	TGTGCCAGCAGCCAGGGTGCAGGGGGCTACGAGCAGTACTTC	CASSQGAGGYEQYF
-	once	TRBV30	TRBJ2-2	TGTGCCTGGAGTATTAAGGGAGCGGAGCTGTTTTTT	CAWSIKGAELFF
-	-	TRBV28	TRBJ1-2	TGTGCCGGGTTGGGCCGCAACTATGGCTACACCTTC	CAGLGRNYGYTF
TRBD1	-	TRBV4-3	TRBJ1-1	TGCGCCAGCAGCCAAGGCCGACAGGGCGCCACTGAAGCTTTCTTT	CASSQGRQGATEAFF
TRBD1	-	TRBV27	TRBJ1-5	TGTGCCAGCAGCCGAAAACAGGGGGCCAGACAGCCCCAGCATTTT	CASSRKQGARQPQHF
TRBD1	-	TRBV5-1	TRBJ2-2	TGCGCCAGCAGCCTTCCAAAACCGGGACAGGGGGCCGGGGAGCTGTTTTTT	CASSLPKPGQGAGELFF
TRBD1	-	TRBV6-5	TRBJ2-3	TGTGCCAGCAGTCGGGACAGGGTTAATACGCAGTATTTT	CASSRDRVNTQYF
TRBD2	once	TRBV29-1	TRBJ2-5	TGCAGCGGTAGCGGGGCGAAGAGGGCCCAGTACTTC	CSGSGAKRAQYF
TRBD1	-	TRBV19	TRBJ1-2	TGTGCCAGCAAGGACGGGGACAGGAGTGGCTACACCTTC	CASKDGDRSGYTF
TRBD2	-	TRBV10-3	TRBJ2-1	TGTGCCATCACCGCAGCGGGGTCTCGATACAATGAGCAGTTCTTC	CAITAAGSRYNEQFF
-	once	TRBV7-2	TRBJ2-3	TGTGCCAGCAGCTTAAAGTTACCAGGCAACACAGATACGCAGTATTTT	CASSLKLPGNTDTQYF
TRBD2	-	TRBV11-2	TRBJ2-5	TGTGCCAGCAGGCCACTAGCGGGGGGGCTCCAAGAGACCCAGTACTTC	CASRPLAGGLQETQYF
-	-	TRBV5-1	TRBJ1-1	TGCGCCAGCAGCTCGGGAGCAAAAGCTTTCTTT	CASSSGAKAFF
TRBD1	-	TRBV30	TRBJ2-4	TGTGCCTGGAGAAAGACAGGGGTGGGCATTCAGTACTTC	CAWRKTGVGIQYF
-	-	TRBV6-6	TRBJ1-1	TGTGCCAGCAAACAGCCGAACACTGAAGCTTTCTTT	CASKQPNTEAFF
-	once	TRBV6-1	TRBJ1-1	TGTGCCAGCAACCCAGAGGGCGGGCGATATGCTTTCTTT	CASNPEGGRYAFF
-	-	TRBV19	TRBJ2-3	TGTGCCAGTAGTTGGGGGGTGGGGACCCCAAGCACAGATACGCAGTATTTT	CASSWGVGTPSTDTQYF
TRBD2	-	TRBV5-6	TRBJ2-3	TGTGCCAGCAGCCACCCGGGACTAGCGGGGGGGATAGATACGCAGTATTTT	CASSHPGLAGGIDTQYF
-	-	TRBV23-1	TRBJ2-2	TGCGCCAGCGCGGGGTTGGTGCGGGGGGAGCTGTTTTTT	CASAGLVRGELFF
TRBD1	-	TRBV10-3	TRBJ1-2	TGTGCCATCAGTGAGGGGACAGACACCTTC	CAISEGTDTF
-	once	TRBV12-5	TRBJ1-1	TGTGCGGAGCGAAAAGGGGGTGACACTGAAGCTTTCTTT	CAERKGGDTEAFF
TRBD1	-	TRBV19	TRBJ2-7	TGTGCCAGTAGTCATGAGAGGGACAGGGGGCATGGCGAGCAGTACTTC	CASSHERDRGHGEQYF
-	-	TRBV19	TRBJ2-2	TGTGCCAGTAGAAACAGGAACACCGGGGAGCTGTTTTTT	CASRNRNTGELFF
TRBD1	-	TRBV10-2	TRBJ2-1	TGCGCCAGCAGTTTCCGTCCCGGGACAGGGGGATCCAATGAGCAGTTCTTC	CASSFRPGTGGSNEQFF
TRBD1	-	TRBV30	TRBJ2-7	TGTGCCTGGAGTGTACAGGGCAGGGGGTTGGGGGAGCAGTACTTC	CAWSVQGRGLGEQYF
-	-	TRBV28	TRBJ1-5	TGTGCCAGCAGCCGTCTAATGGGGGCGCAGGGTCAGCCCCAGCATTTT	CASSRLMGAQGQPQHF
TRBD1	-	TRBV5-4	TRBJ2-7	TGTGCCAGCAGCAGGAAGATTGGGACAGCCAGAACCTACGAGCAGTACTTC	CASSRKIGTARTYEQYF
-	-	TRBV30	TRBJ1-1	TGTGCCGGCGGGGAAGCAGTCATGAACACTGAAGCTTTCTTT	CAGGEAVMNTEAFF
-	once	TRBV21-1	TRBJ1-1	TGTGCCAGCAGCAAAGGCCCGGACACTGAAGCTTTCTTT	CASSKGPDTEAFF
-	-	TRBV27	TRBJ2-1	TGTGCCAGCAGTTTACAAGGGGGTGCCTACAATGAGCAGTTCTTC	CASSLQGGAYNEQFF
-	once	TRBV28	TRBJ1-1	TGTGCCAGCACCACTCCCCGCCCGGTCCCTGAAGCTTTCTTT	CASTTPRPVPEAFF
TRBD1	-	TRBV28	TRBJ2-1	TGTGCCAGCAGTTATAACCTGGGACAGGGGGCGTCCAATGAGCAGTTCTTC	CASSYNLGQGASNEQFF
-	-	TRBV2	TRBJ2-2	TGTGCCAGCAGTATTATCCGAGGATCCGGGGAGCTGTTTTTT	CASSIIRGSGELFF
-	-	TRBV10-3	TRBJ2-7	TGTGCCATCAGTGGCGCCGCGGAGGGATCCTACGAGCAGTACTTC	CAISGAAEGSYEQYF
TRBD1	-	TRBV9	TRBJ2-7	TGTGCCAGCAGCCCGTGGGACAGGGGGCGATACGAGCAGTACTTC	CASSPWDRGRYEQYF
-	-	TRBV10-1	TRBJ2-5	TGCGCCAGCACCAGGGGCAGCTATGAAGAGACCCAGTACTTC	CASTRGSYEETQYF
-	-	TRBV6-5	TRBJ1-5	TGTGCCAGCAGTTACCGGACAGGCAATCAGCCCCAGCATTTT	CASSYRTGNQPQHF
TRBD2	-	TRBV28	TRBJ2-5	TGTGCCAGCAGGGTAGCGGGGGGTACTGGGGAGACCCAGTACTTC	CASRVAGGTGETQYF
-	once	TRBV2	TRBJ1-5	TGTGCCAGCCTGGGGGGTGGGAATCAGCCCCAGCATTTT	CASLGGGNQPQHF
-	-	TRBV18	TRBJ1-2	TGTGCCAGCTCACCCCTACCCCACCAAGCTAACTATGGCTACACCTTC	CASSPLPHQANYGYTF
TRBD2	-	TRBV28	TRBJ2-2	TGTGCCAGCACTCCTAGCGGGGGGTACACCGGGGAGCTGTTTTTT	CASTPSGGYTGELFF
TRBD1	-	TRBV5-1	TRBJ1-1	TGCGCCAGCAGCTTACAGGGGATGAACACTGAAGCTTTCTTT	CASSLQGMNTEAFF
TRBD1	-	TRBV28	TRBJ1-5	TGTGCCAGCAGTTCAGAGGGACAGGGGTGGATTCAGCCCCAGCATTTT	CASSSEGQGWIQPQHF
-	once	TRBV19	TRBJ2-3	TGTGCCAGTAGGGAGGGGGCCCGTAGCACAGATACGCAGTATTTT	CASREGARSTDTQYF
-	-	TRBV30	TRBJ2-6	TGTGCCTGGAGTACGGGATTGGGGGCGGTTGGCTCTGGGGCCAACGTCCTGACTTTC	CAWSTGLGAVGSGANVLTF
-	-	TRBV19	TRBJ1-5	TGTGCCAGTAGAGGAATTACAGGGTATCAGCCCCAGCATTTT	CASRGITGYQPQHF
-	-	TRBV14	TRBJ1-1	TGTGCCAGCAGCCAAGTTCTACAGGTGAACACTGAAGCTTTCTTT	CASSQVLQVNTEAFF
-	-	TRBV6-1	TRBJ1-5	TGTGCCAGCAGCGAAGCGCCGGGCAATCAGCCCCAGCATTTT	CASSEAPGNQPQHF
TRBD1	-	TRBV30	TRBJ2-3	TGTGCCTGGGGGACAGGGGGCTATTTAGATACGCAGTATTTT	CAWGTGGYLDTQYF